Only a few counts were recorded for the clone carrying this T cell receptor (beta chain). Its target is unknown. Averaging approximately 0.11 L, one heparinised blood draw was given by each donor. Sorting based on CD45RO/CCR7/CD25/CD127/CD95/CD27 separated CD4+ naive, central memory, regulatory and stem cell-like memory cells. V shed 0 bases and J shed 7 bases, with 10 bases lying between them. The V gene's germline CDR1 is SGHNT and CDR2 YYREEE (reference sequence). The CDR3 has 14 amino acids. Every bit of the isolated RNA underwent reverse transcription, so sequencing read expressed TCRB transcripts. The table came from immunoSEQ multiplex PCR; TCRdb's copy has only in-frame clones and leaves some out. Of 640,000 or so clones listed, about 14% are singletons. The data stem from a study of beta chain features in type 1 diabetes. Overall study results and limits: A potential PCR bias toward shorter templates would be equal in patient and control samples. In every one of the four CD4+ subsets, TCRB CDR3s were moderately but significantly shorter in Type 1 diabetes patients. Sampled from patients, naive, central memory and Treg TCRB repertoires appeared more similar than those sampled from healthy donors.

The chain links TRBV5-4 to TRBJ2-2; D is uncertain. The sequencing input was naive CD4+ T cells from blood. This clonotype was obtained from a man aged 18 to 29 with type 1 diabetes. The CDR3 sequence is CASSLGFQDGELFF. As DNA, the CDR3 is TGTGCCAGCAGCTTGGGATTTCAGGACGGGGAGCTGTTTTTT.